This TCR beta chain comes out of a study of blood T cell repertoires in COVID-19. Study-wide context: There were acute and convalescent COVID-19 samples, and they came from the United States, Italy and Spain. T cells, B-cell-depleted T cells, or PBMCs supplied cDNA or gDNA.

Per the original data handling: Counts of nucleated cells, estimated from reference gene primer amplification, were obtained. Repertoires were generated with immunoSEQ multiplex PCR, while TCRdb's copy carries only in-frame clones and drops some. That table supplies the V and J calls and clone size; D and trimming were determined from the DNA. The repertoire holds some 110,000 clones, about four fifths seen once, with 15% in the top ten. Germline loops: CDR1 SQVTM, CDR2 ANQGSEA. Trimming stripped 4 bases from V and 0 bases from J, with 13 bases between. The CDR3 has 14 residues. The sequenced sample consisted of peripheral blood. The receptor's source is a woman of 80 years or more with acute or convalescent COVID-19. The chain combines TRBV29-1 with TRBJ2-7; unclear D gene. This CDR3 reads CSVAISRSSYEQYF. The CDR3 DNA is TGCAGCGTTGCAATCAGTCGGAGCTCCTACGAGCAGTACTTC.